These 20 T cell receptor beta chains were sequenced from one sample in a study of T cell repertoires in cytomegalovirus infection (dated by TCRdb to about 2019). The treatment or condition label corresponds to: in vitro stimulation with specific CMV peptide epitopes to enrich CMV-specific T cells. No antigen has been identified for these receptors. The data were produced on an Illumina HiSeq 1500. TCRdb trimmed the raw reads at Q25, called clones with MiXCR and kept productive beta chains. CDR3 protein duplicates are merged, each entry listing the most common genes and DNA. The sample profile shows fewer than 1,000,000 distinct CDR3 sequences; approximately 30% of them were found once. The ten largest account for around 15% of the sample. The source was cultured CD8+ T cells from PBMCs, collected from culture after CMV antigen stimulation. Every receptor here comes from a human donor in good health (CMV status not recorded). Some clones in this sample may be carry-over from other donors' samples.

This rearrangement joins TRBV10-3 to TRBJ2-2; perhaps TRBD2 as D (7 bases). Looked up from germline, CDR1 is ENHRY and CDR2 is SYGVKD. The CDR3 is 18 residues long. V lost 10 bases and J lost 2, with 26 bases in between. The CDR3 DNA reads as TGTGCCACCTACAGACCTATTCCGGGGGGCCCTAACACCGGGGAGCTGTTTTTT. As protein: CATYRPIPGGPNTGELFF.

This clonotype has at least ten counts. V and J are TRBV7-2 and TRBJ2-3, with D possibly TRBD1 on 6 matching bases. Trimming pared 0 bases from V and 8 bases from J, leaving 15 bases between. Looked up from germline, CDR1 is SGHTA and CDR2 is FQGNSA. The CDR3 spans 15 residues. The CDR3 bases are TGTGCCAGCAGCTTAGCGGGGGCCCTGTTGGGTACGCAGTATTTT. Translating it yields CASSLAGALLGTQYF.

On this clonotype: At one end, the junction sequence differs from germline, possibly due to a read error. The J gene is TRBJ2-1, the V gene TRBV7-2; 9 positions match TRBD1. The CDR3 is 16 amino acids. The germline CDR1 and CDR2 sequences are SGHTA and FQGNSA. The CDR3 DNA reads TGTGTCAGCAGGCCTGCCGGGACAGGGAAAGACAATGAGCAGTTCTTC. Translated: CVSRPAGTGKDNEQFF.

V usage is TRBV5-1 and J usage is TRBJ2-1; TRBD2 aligns across 8 bases. The junction had 12 bases not matched to a gene; V was cut back by 5 bases and J by 5 bases. The germline CDR1 and CDR2 sequences are SGHRS and YFSETQ. The length of the CDR3 is 16 residues. The DNA of the CDR3 is TGCGCCAGCAGTAGGAGTCTGGGACTAGGTAACAATGAGCAGTTCTTC. Protein product: CASSRSLGLGNNEQFF.

The chain is built from TRBV7-6 and TRBJ2-2; possible D gene TRBD2, 5 bases. There are 15 residues in the CDR3. Germline V gene lookup returns CDR1 SGHVS and CDR2 FNYEAQ. V dropped 3 bases and J dropped 3 bases, with 11 bases sitting between them. CDR3 nucleotides: TGTGCCAGCAGCTTTCCGGGGTACCACACCGGGGAGCTGTTTTTT. Its protein is CASSFPGYHTGELFF.

The chain links TRBV28 to TRBJ1-2, with TRBD1 matching 9 bases. Losses at the gene ends were 7 bases for V and 3 bases for J; bases not matched to a gene: 9. The CDR3 length is 15 residues. Germline CDR1 is MDHEN and CDR2 is SYDVKM. CDR3 protein: CASTQPGQGYYGYTF. The CDR3 coding sequence is TGTGCCAGCACCCAGCCGGGACAGGGCTACTATGGCTACACCTTC.

Concerning this clonotype itself: Given a much more abundant clone one base away, this may be a read error. J is TRBJ1-1 and V is TRBV14; D not certain. The CDR3 length is 16 residues. Germline V gene sequence: CDR1 SGHDN, CDR2 FVKESK. V was shortened by 3 bases and J by 3 bases, with 17 bases between the two germline ends. CDR3 sequence (DNA): TGTGCCAGCAGCCAGGAAAACGGATTGTTGGACACTGAAGCTTTCTTT. Its translation is CASSQENGLLDTEAFF.

This clonotype came up many times. The chain is built from TRBV7-9 and TRBJ2-3; D call uncertain. Germline CDR1 reads SEHNR; CDR2 reads FQNEAQ (reference sequence). The CDR3 extends over 13 amino acids. The V end lost 1 base, the J end lost 0 bases, and 2 bases lay between the germline ends. The CDR3 loop reads CASSLDSTDTQYF. The CDR3 DNA reads TGTGCCAGCAGCTTAGATAGCACAGATACGCAGTATTTT.

The chain couples TRBV7-9 to TRBJ2-7; 11 bases are a match to TRBD2. The V gene's germline CDR1 is SEHNR and CDR2 FQNEAQ (reference sequence). V dropped 3 bases and J dropped 6; count of bases not matched to a gene: 4. The CDR3 extends over 14 amino acids. The chain's CDR3 is CASSFSGGAVEQYF. In DNA form, the CDR3 reads TGTGCCAGCAGCTTTAGCGGGGGGGCGGTCGAGCAGTACTTC.

Written as DNA, the CDR3 is TGTGCCATCAGTGAGTCTAGTGAGGAGCTGTTTTTT. The encoded protein is CAISESSEELFF. The V call is TRBV10-3, the J call TRBJ2-2; D uncertain. V lost 0 bases and J lost 10, with 6 bases in between. The CDR3 covers 12 residues. Germline V CDR1 and CDR2: ENHRY, SYGVKD.

The chain joins TRBV7-9 to TRBJ1-3; D is possibly TRBD1 (5 bases). The germline CDR1 and CDR2 sequences are SEHNR and FQNEAQ (reference sequence). This CDR3 is built from 14 residues. The V gene lost 5 bases and the J gene lost 8 bases, with 16 bases spanning the gap. The CDR3 protein is CASSTPGPGDTIYF. In DNA, the CDR3 is TGTGCCAGCAGCACGCCGGGGCCCGGGGACACCATATATTTT.

V and J are TRBV19 and TRBJ1-1; D is unresolved. CDR3 size: 12 residues. The V end was cut by 8 bases, the J end by 6 bases, with 13 bases between. Germline V lookup: CDR1 LNHDA, CDR2 SQIVND (reference sequence). The CDR3 sequence is CASRTSGPEAFF. CDR3 sequence (DNA): TGTGCCAGTCGAACCTCAGGCCCTGAAGCTTTCTTT.

The J gene is TRBJ2-6, the V gene TRBV2; D uncertain. This CDR3 region has 15 residues. Trimming left V 10 bases short and J 0 bases short, with 13 bases between. The germline gives CDR1 SNHLY, CDR2 FYNNEI. CDR3 coding DNA: TGTGCCACCGGACGACGAGTCTCTGGGGCCAACGTCCTGACTTTC. It encodes CATGRRVSGANVLTF.

This clonotype was found many times. This sequence joins TRBV7-2 and TRBJ2-1; 8 bases are a match to TRBD1. Germline trimming cut 1 base from V and 0 bases from J; bases unmatched to any gene: 5. Germline V lookup: CDR1 SGHTA, CDR2 FQGNSA. The CDR3 consists of 17 residues. The CDR3 region has the DNA TGTGCCAGCAGCTTAGACGCAGGGACAGGCTCCTACAATGAGCAGTTCTTC. Amino acids: CASSLDAGTGSYNEQFF.

This clonotype was seen more than once but under ten times. V is TRBV6-5 and J is TRBJ1-2; D is perhaps TRBD1 (6 bases). CDR1 MNHEY and CDR2 SVGAGI come from the germline V gene. The length of the CDR3 is 14 residues. The V end lost 0 bases, the J end lost 4 bases, and 9 bases lay between the germline ends. The CDR3 region is CASSYSGARYGYTF. The CDR3 DNA sequence: TGTGCCAGCAGTTACTCGGGGGCGCGCTATGGCTACACCTTC.

This clonotype has a handful of counts. The V gene is TRBV7-9, the J gene TRBJ2-5, with D uncertain. The germline V gene has CDR1 SEHNR and CDR2 FQNEAQ (reference sequence). Trimming took 5 bases from V and 2 from J, leaving 15 bases between them. The CDR3 covers 15 residues. The CDR3 is CASSLRTLGQETQYF. The CDR3 DNA sequence: TGTGCCAGCAGCCTCAGGACCCTGGGACAAGAGACCCAGTACTTC.

V is TRBV6-6 and J is TRBJ1-1; D uncertain. V lost 2 bases, J lost 1 base, and 5 bases lay in between. The germline gives CDR1 MNHNY, CDR2 SVGAGI (reference sequence). The CDR3 covers 13 residues. The CDR3, as DNA: TGTGCCAGCAGTTACGCTTGGAACACTGAAGCTTTCTTT. Residues: CASSYAWNTEAFF.

With respect to this clonotype: At one end, the junction sequence differs from germline, possibly due to a read error. This sequence joins TRBV7-7 and TRBJ2-7, with D possibly TRBD2 on 5 matching bases. The CDR3 loop spans 13 amino acids. Germline V gene data show CDR1 as SSHAT and CDR2 as FNYEAQ (reference sequence). Here the CDR3 reads CASSLAPAYEQYF. CDR3 DNA sequence: TGTGCTAGCAGCTTAGCGCCGGCCTACGAGCAGTACTTC.

In this sample, this clonotype turned up many times. V gene TRBV7-2 combines with J gene TRBJ2-7; D call uncertain. Per the germline V gene, CDR1 is SGHTA and CDR2 is FQGNSA. Deletions cut 0 bases from V and 3 bases from J, with 9 bases between. The length of the CDR3 is 14 residues. The CDR3 region is CASSLALLGYEQYF. In nucleotides, the CDR3 is TGTGCCAGCAGCTTAGCGCTCTTAGGCTACGAGCAGTACTTC.

This clonotype has a handful of counts. This chain joins TRBV6-5 and TRBJ2-7; D possibly uses TRBD1 or TRBD2 (5 bases each). Germline CDR1 is MNHEY and CDR2 is SVGAGI. V shed 2 bases and J shed 6 bases, with 14 bases lying between them. The length of the CDR3 is 14 residues. The chain's CDR3 is CASSYGTAVTEQYF. Here the CDR3 DNA reads TGTGCCAGCAGTTACGGGACCGCCGTCACCGAGCAGTACTTC.